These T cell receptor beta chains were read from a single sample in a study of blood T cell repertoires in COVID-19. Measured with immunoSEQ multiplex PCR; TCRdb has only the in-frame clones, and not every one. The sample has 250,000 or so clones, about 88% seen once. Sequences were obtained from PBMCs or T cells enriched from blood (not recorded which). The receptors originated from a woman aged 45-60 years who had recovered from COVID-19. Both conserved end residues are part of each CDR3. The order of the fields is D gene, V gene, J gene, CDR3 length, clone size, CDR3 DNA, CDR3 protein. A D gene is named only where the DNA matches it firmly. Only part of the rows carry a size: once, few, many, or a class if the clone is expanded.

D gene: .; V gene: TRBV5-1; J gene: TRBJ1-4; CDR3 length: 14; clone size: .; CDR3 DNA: TGCGCCAGCAGGTTCGGCAGGGGTAATGAAAAACTGTTTTTT; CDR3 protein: CASRFGRGNEKLFF
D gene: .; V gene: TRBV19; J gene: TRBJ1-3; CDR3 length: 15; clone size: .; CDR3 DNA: TGTGCCAGTAGGGAGGGATCTCGCTCTGGAAACACCATATATTTT; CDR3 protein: CASREGSRSGNTIYF
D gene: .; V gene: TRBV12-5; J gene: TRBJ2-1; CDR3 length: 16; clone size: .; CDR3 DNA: TGTGCTAGTGGCGAACGCGGGACTGGCTTTGACAATGAGCAGTTCTTC; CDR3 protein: CASGERGTGFDNEQFF
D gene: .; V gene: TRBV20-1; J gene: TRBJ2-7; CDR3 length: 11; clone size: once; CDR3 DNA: TGCAGTGCGTTACAGGGAGGGGAGCAGTACTTC; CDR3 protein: CSALQGGEQYF
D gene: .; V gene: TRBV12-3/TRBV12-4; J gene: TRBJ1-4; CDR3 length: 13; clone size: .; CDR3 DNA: TGTGCCAGCAGTTTAAACGACTATGAAAAACTGTTTTTT; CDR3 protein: CASSLNDYEKLFF
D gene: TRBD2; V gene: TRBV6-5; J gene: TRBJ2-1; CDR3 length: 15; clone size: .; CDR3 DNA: TGTGCCAGCGAAATAGCGGGAGGGCCCTACAATGAGCAGTTCTTC; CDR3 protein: CASEIAGGPYNEQFF
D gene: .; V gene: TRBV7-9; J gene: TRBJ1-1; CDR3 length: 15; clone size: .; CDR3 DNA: TGTGCCAGCAGCAAATGGAGGGCATCGGACACTGAAGCTTTCTTT; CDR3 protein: CASSKWRASDTEAFF
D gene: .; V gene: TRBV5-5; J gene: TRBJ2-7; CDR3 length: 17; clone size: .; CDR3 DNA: TGTGCCAGCAGCTCGGGGGGCCTGGACGGTTCGATTCATGAGCAGTACTTC; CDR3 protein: CASSSGGLDGSIHEQYF
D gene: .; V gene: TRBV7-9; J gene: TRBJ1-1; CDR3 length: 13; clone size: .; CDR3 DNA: TGTGCCAGCAGCAAGAGGGGGACACTTGAAGCTTTCTTT; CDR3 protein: CASSKRGTLEAFF
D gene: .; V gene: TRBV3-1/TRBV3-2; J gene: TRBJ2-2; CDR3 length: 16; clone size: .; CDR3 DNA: TGTGCCAGCAGCCAAGTGAGAAGCGGAGCCACCGGGGAGCTGTTTTTT; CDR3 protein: CASSQVRSGATGELFF
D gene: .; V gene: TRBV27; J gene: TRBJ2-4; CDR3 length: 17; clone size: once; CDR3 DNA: TGTGCCAGCAGTCTACGAAATAGACTAGATCGGGGAAACATTCAGTACTTC; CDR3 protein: CASSLRNRLDRGNIQYF
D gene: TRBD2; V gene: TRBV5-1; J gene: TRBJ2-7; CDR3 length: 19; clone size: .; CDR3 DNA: TGCGCCACCCCGTTCCTCTGGACTAGCGGGACCATTCGGGCCTACGAGCAGTACTTC; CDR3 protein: CATPFLWTSGTIRAYEQYF
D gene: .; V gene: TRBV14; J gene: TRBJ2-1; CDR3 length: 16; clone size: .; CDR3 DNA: TGTGCCAGCAGCCAAGGATTTCTAACCTCCTACAATGAGCAGTTCTTC; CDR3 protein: CASSQGFLTSYNEQFF
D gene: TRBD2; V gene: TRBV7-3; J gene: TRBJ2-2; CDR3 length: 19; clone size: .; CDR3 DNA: TGTGCCAGCAGCTCGACCGACGAACTAGCGGGAGGACCCACCGGGGAGCTGTTTTTT; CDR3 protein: CASSSTDELAGGPTGELFF
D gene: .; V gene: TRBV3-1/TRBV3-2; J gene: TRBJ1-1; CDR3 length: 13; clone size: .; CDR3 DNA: TGTGCCAGCAGCCAAGAGGCGGGATCAGACGCTTTCTTT; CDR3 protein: CASSQEAGSDAFF
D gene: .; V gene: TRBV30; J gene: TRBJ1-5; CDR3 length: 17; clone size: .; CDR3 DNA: TGTGCCTGGGGGGCCCCGGGACTGCGGGGTGTAGGGCAGCCCCAGCATTTT; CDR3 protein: CAWGAPGLRGVGQPQHF
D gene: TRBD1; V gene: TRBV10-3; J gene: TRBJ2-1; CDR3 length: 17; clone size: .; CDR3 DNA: TGTGCCATCAGATCACCTGGACAGGGGAGCTCCTACAATGAGCAGTTCTTC; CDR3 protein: CAIRSPGQGSSYNEQFF
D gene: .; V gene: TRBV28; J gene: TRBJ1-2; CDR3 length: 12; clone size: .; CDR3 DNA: TGTGCCAGCAGCGACAGGAACTATGGCTACACCTTC; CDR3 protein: CASSDRNYGYTF
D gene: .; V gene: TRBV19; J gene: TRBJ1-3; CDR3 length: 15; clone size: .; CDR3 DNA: TGTGCCAGTACCCCCTTAGGGGCGTCAGGAAACACCATATATTTT; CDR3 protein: CASTPLGASGNTIYF
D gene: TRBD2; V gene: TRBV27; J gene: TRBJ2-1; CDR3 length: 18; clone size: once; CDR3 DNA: TGTGCCAGCAGTTTAACGGGAGGGTACGGGCGGGGCTACAATGAGCAGTTCTTC; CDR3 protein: CASSLTGGYGRGYNEQFF
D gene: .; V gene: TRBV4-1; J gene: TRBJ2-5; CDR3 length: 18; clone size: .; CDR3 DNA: TGCGCCAGCAGCCAAGATCCGAGTAGGTACAGGGTACAAGAGACCCAGTACTTC; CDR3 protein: CASSQDPSRYRVQETQYF
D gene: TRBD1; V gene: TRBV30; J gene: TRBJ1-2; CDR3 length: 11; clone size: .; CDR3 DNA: TGTGCCTGGGGGGACAGGGGTGGCTACACCTTC; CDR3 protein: CAWGDRGGYTF
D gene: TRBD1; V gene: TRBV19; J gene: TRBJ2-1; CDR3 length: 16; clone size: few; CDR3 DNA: TGTGCCAGTAGTCCACGACAGGGAAGCTCCTACAATGAGCAGTTCTTC; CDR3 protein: CASSPRQGSSYNEQFF
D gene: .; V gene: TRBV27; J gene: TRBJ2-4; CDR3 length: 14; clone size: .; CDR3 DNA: TGTGCCAGCAGCGCCTCCCGAGGTTCGAACATTCAGTACTTC; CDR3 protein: CASSASRGSNIQYF
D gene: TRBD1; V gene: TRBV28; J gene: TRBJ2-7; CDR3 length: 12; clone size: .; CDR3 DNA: TGTGCCAGCAGTTTCAGGGGGTACGAGCAGTACTTC; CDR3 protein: CASSFRGYEQYF
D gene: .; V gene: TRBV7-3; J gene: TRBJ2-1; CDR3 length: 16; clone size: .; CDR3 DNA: TGTGCCAGCAGCTTCAGGGGCGGGAGCTCCTACAATGAGCAGTTCTTC; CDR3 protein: CASSFRGGSSYNEQFF
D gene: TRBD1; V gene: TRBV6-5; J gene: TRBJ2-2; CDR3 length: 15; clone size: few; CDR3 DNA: TGTGCCAGCACCCGAGGGACAGGGGAGAGCGGGGAGCTGTTTTTT; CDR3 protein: CASTRGTGESGELFF
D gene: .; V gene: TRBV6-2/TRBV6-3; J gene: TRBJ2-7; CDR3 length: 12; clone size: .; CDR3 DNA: TGTGCCAGCAGCCCTACGGTTTACGAGCAGTACTTC; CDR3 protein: CASSPTVYEQYF
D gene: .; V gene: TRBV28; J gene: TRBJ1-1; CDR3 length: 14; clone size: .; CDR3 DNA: TGTGCCAGCAGTTTTTCGGAGGGGTACACTGAAGCTTTCTTT; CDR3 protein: CASSFSEGYTEAFF
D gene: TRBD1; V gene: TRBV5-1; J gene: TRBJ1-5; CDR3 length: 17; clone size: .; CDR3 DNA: TGCGCCAGCAGCTTGGCACCGACAGGGGATAAGGGCCAGCCCCAGCATTTT; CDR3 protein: CASSLAPTGDKGQPQHF
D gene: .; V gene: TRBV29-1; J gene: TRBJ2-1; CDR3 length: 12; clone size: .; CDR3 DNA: TGCAGCGTTGACGATGGCTTTAATGAGCAGTTCTTC; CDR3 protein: CSVDDGFNEQFF
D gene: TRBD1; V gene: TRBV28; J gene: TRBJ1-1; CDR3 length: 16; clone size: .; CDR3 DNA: TGTGCCAGCAGTTTATCCACAGGGGGCCCGGACACTGAAGCTTTCTTT; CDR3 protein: CASSLSTGGPDTEAFF
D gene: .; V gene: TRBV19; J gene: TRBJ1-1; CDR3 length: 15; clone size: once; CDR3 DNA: TGTGCCAGTAGTCTAAACAGGGAAGGCGTCCCTGAAGCTTTCTTT; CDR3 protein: CASSLNREGVPEAFF
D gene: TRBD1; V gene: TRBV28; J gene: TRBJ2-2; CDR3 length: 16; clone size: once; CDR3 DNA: TGTGCCAGCAGTATGACCGGGACAGGGCCCACCGGGGAGCTGTTTTTT; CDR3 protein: CASSMTGTGPTGELFF
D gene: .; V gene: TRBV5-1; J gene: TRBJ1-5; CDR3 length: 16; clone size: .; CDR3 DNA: TGCGCCAGCAGCTTGGGGTCGTTGGGTGGCGGTCAGCCCCAGCATTTT; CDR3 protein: CASSLGSLGGGQPQHF
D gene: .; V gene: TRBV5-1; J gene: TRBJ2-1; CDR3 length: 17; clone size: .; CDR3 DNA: TGCGCCAGCAGCTCGGGGTCGCTAGCGCAGAGCTACAATGAGCAGTTCTTC; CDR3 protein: CASSSGSLAQSYNEQFF
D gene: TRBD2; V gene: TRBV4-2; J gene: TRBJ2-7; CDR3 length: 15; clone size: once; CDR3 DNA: TGTGCCAGCAGCCCTGGACTAGCGGGAGCTTACGAGCAGTACTTC; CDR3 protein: CASSPGLAGAYEQYF
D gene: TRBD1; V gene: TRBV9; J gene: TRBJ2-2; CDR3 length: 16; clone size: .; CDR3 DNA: TGTGCCAGCAGCGCGACAGGGGCTTTGAACACCGGGGAGCTGTTTTTT; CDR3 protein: CASSATGALNTGELFF
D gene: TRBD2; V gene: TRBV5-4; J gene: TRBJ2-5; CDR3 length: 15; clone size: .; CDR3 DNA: TGTGCCAGCAGCTTACTAGCGGGAGCTCAGGAGACCCAGTACTTC; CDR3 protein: CASSLLAGAQETQYF
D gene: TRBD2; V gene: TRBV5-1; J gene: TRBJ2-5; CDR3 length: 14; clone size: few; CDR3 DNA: TGCGCCTCCATGCGGGAGGGCCTCAGAGAGACCCAGTACTTC; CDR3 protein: CASMREGLRETQYF
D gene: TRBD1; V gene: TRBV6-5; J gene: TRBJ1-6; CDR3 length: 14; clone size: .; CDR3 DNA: TGTGCCAGCAGTTCGGGACAGGGGAATTCACCCCTCCACTTT; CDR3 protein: CASSSGQGNSPLHF
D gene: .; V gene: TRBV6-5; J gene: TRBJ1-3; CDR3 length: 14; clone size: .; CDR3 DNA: TGTGCCAGCGAATATCAACAGGGTGGAAACACCATATATTTT; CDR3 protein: CASEYQQGGNTIYF
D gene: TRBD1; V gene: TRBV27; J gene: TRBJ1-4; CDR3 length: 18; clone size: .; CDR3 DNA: TGTGCCAGCAGTCGCCTAGGTCCGCGGGGACAGCATAATGAAAAACTGTTTTTT; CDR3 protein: CASSRLGPRGQHNEKLFF
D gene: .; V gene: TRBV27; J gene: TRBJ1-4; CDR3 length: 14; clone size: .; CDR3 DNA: TGTGCCAGCAGTCCCTCCCGACTGAATGAAAAACTGTTTTTT; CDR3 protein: CASSPSRLNEKLFF
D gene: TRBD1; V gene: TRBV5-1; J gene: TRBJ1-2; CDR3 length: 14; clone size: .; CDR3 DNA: TGCGCCAGCGGGGGGACAGCTGAAAACTATGGCTACACCTTC; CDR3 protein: CASGGTAENYGYTF
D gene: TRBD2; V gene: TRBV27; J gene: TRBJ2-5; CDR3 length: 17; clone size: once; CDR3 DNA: TGTGCCAGCAGTTTATCGCAGGCTAGCGGGGGACGGGAGACCCAGTACTTC; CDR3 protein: CASSLSQASGGRETQYF
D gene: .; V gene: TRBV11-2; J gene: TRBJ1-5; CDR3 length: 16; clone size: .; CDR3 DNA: TGTGCCAGCAGCCTTGGGCAGGCCGTTAGCAATCAGCCCCAGCATTTT; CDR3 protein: CASSLGQAVSNQPQHF
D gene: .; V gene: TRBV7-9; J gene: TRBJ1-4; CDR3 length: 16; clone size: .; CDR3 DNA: TGTGCCAGCAGCTTAGCGCTAAGGGGTGCTAATGAAAAACTGTTTTTT; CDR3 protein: CASSLALRGANEKLFF
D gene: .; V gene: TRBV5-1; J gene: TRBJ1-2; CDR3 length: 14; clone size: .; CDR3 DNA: TGCGCCAGCAGCTTGGATGCGGGGGGGCGCGGCTACACCTTC; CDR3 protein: CASSLDAGGRGYTF
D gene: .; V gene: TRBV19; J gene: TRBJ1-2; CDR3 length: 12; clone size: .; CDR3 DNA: TGTGCCAGTCAGACTGACTACTATGGCTACACCTTC; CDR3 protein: CASQTDYYGYTF
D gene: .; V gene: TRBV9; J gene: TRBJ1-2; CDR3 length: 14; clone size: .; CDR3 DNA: TGTGCCAGCAGCTACCGGGACAAGATCTATGGCTACACCTTC; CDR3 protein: CASSYRDKIYGYTF
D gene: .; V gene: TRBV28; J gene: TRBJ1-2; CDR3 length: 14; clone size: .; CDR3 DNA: TGTGCCAGCAGTTTATCCCAACAGAACTATGGCTACACCTTC; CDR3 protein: CASSLSQQNYGYTF
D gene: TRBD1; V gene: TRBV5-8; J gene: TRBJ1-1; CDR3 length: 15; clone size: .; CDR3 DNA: TGTGCCAGCAGCTGGGGGACAGGGGCTCCCACTGAAGCTTTCTTT; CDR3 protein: CASSWGTGAPTEAFF